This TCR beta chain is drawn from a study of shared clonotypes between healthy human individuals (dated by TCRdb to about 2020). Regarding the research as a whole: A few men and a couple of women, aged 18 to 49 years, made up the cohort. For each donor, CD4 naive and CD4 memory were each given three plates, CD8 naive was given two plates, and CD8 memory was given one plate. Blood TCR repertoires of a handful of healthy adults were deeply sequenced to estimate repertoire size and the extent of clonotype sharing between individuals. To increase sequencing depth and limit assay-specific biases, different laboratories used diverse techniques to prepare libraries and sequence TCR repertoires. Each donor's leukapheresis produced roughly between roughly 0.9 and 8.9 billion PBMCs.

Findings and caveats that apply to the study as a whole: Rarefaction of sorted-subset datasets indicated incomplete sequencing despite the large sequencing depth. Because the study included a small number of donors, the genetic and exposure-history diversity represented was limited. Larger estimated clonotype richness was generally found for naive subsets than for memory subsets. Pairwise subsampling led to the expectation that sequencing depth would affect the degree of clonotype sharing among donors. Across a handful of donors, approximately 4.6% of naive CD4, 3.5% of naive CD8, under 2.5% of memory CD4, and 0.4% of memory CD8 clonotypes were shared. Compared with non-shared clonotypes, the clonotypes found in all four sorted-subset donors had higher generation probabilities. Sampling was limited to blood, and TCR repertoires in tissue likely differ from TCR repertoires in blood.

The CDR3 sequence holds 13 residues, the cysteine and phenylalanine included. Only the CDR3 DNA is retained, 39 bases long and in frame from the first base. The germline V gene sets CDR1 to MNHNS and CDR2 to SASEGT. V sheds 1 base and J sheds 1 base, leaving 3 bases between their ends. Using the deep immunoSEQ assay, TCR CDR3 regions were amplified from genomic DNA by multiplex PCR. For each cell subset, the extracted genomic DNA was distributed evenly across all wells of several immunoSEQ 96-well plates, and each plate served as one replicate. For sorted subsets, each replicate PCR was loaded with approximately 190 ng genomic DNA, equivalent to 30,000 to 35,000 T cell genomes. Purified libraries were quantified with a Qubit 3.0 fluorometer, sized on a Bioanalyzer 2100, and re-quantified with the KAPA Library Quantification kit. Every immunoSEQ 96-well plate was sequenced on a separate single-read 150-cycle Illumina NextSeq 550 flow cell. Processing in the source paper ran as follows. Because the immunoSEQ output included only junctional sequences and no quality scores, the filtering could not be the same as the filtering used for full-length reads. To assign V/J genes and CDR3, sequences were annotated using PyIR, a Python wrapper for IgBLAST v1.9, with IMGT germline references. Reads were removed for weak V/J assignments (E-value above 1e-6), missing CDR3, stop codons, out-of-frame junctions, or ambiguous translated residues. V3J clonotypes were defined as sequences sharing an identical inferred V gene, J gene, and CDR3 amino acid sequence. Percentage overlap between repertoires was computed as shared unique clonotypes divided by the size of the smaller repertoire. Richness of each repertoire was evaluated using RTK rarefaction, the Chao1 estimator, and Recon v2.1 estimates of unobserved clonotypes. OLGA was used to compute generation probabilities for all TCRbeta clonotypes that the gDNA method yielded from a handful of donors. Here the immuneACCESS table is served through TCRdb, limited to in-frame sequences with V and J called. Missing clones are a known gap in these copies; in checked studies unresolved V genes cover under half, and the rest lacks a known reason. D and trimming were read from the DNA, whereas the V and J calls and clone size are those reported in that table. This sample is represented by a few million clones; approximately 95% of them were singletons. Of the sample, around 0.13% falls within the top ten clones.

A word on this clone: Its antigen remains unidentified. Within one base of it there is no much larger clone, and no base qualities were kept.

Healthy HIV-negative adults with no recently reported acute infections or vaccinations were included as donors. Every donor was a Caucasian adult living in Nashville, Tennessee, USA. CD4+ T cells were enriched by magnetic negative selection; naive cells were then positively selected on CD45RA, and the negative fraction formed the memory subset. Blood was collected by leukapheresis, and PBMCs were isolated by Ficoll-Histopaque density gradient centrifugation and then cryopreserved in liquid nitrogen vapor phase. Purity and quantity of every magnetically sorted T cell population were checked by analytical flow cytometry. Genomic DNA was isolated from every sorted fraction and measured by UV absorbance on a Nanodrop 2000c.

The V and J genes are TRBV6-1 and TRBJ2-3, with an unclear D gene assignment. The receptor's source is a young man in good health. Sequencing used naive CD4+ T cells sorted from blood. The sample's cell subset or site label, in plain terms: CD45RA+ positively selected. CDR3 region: CASSEVRTDTQYF. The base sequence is TGTGCCAGCAGTGAAGTTCGCACAGATACGCAGTATTTT.